These 12 T cell receptor beta chains came from one sample sequenced in a study of T cells after yellow fever vaccination. TCRdb processed the 5' RACE reads anew with MiXCR; each CDR3 protein has one entry. The sample has fewer than 450,000 distinct CDR3 sequences; 3% to 4.5% are singletons. The input for sequencing was PBMCs, taken 5 days after the yellow fever booster vaccination. These receptors all come from a man between 18 and 35 years old who received the YFV17D yellow fever vaccine.

This clonotype showed up just a few times. This chain links TRBV30 with TRBJ2-7, with 7 bases aligning to TRBD1. Per the germline V gene, CDR1 is GTSNPN and CDR2 is SVGIG (reference sequence). The length of the CDR3 is 12 residues. J gave up 2 bases and V 7 bases, and 5 bases lay outside the gene matches. The CDR3, as DNA: TGTGCCTCGGGACAGCATACCTACGAGCAGTACTTC. Its protein product is CASGQHTYEQYF.

The chain uses TRBV10-3 and TRBJ1-1; unclear D gene. V dropped 4 bases and J dropped 3 bases, with 9 bases sitting between them. The CDR3 spans 13 residues. Germline V gives CDR1 ENHRY, CDR2 SYGVKD. CDR3 protein: CAISVNGDTEAFF. The DNA of the CDR3 is TGTGCCATCAGTGTCAACGGTGACACTGAAGCTTTCTTT.

The genes are TRBV6-1 and TRBJ2-7; D unresolved. The CDR3 extends over 13 amino acids. CDR1 and CDR2 (germline): MNHNS, SASEGT. V dropped 2 bases and J dropped 4 bases, with 9 bases sitting between them. CDR3 region: CASSEFWLYEQYV. In DNA, the CDR3 is TGTGCCAGCAGTGAATTTTGGTTGTACGAGCAGTACGTC.

This chain uses TRBV12-3 or TRBV12-4 with TRBJ1-5; D remains unclear. Trimming took 4 bases from V and 7 from J, leaving 11 bases between them. There are 13 residues in the CDR3. The CDR3 DNA sequence: TGTGCCAGCAGTTCCACGGACCTGCAGCCCCAGCATTTT. As protein: CASSSTDLQPQHF.

This clonotype was detected only a few times. The gene calls are TRBV12-3 or TRBV12-4 and TRBJ2-3; 14 nucleotides align to TRBD2. Germline trimming cut 5 bases from V and 2 bases from J; bases unmatched to any gene: 9. This CDR3 spans 18 amino acids. CDR3: CASSINLGLAGATDTQYF. CDR3 DNA sequence: TGTGCCAGCAGTATAAACCTGGGACTAGCGGGGGCCACAGATACGCAGTATTTT.

This clonotype was picked up many times. The chain combines TRBV7-9 with TRBJ2-2, with D unresolved. The germline V and J ends were trimmed by 3 bases and 4 bases, with 6 bases remaining between them. CDR1 and CDR2 from the germline V gene are SEHNR and FQNEAQ (reference sequence). The CDR3 extends over 13 amino acids. As DNA, the CDR3 is TGTGCCAGCAGCTTTCACGGCACCGGGGAGCTGTTTTTT. Its protein is CASSFHGTGELFF.

There are a few counts of this clonotype. The genes are TRBV7-9 and TRBJ2-1; no clear D. V was cut by 1 base and J by 9 bases, with 13 bases left in between. In germline, CDR1 is SEHNR, CDR2 FQNEAQ (reference sequence). This CDR3 spans 14 amino acids. The DNA for the CDR3 is TGTGCCAGCAGCTTAGATGCGCCTTGGGGTGAGCAGTTCTTC. Translation: CASSLDAPWGEQFF.

This clonotype was picked up many times. This rearrangement joins TRBV21-1 to TRBJ2-7; the table's D gene call, TRBD2, was not cross checked with the DNA. TRBV21-1 is reported as a pseudogene. The CDR3 loop spans 18 amino acids. CDR3 region: CASSKLMPVGLAFYEQYV. CDR3 in DNA: TGTGCCAGCAGCAAATTGATGCCGGTGGGACTAGCTTTCTACGAGCAGTACGTC.

This chain uses TRBV12-3 or TRBV12-4 with TRBJ2-1; TRBD1 aligns across 10 bases. This CDR3 has 15 amino acids. V was clipped by 5 bases and J by 6 bases; unmatched bases: 7. The CDR3 region is CASSLTGGIGNEQFF. CDR3 in DNA: TGTGCCAGCAGTCTGACAGGGGGCATAGGCAATGAGCAGTTCTTC.

The sample holds many counts of this clonotype. The chain combines TRBV7-2 with TRBJ1-4; 7 bases fit TRBD1. This CDR3 has 14 amino acids. The trim removed 5 bases at V and 8 bases at J, leaving 8 bases unmatched. Germline values: CDR1 SGHTA, CDR2 FQGNSA. CDR3 residues: CASSPDRVREKLFF. In nucleotides, the CDR3 is TGTGCCAGCAGCCCCGACAGGGTGCGAGAAAAACTGTTTTTT.

This rearrangement joins TRBV12-3 or TRBV12-4 to TRBJ2-7; the D is unclear. With 6 bases removed from V and 0 bases from J, the gap between germline ends came to 15 bases. The CDR3 has 15 amino acids. The CDR3 loop is CASSPAGRSSYEQYF. DNA of the CDR3: TGTGCCAGCAGCCCCGCTGGGCGGAGCTCCTACGAGCAGTACTTC.

The sample holds many counts of this clonotype. The J gene is TRBJ2-4, the V gene TRBV6-5, with D maybe TRBD1 (5 bases). This CDR3 region has 17 residues. Per the germline V gene, CDR1 is MNHEY and CDR2 is SVGAGI. V lost 2 bases, J lost 0 bases, and 14 bases lay in between. CDR3 sequence (DNA): TGTGCCAGCAGTTACCGAGGTCAGGGTCAAGCCAAAAACATTCAGTACTTC. It yields the protein CASSYRGQGQAKNIQYF.